This record covers a single T cell receptor beta chain. Per germline, CDR1 SGHRS and CDR2 YFSETQ. The CDR3 extends over 14 amino acids. The sample originates from a study of monozygotic twins with inflammatory bowel disease. Every TCR library used approximately 4,000 ng of total RNA. There were eight separate reactions per sample in which cDNA was made. Using the 5' RACE reads, TCRdb records one entry per CDR3 protein without DNA. This sample's table reports 440,000 or so distinct CDR3 sequences. Input material: blood. The V gene is TRBV5-1, the J gene TRBJ1-1. The TCR sequence derives from a human donor with ulcerative colitis or Crohn's disease, or a healthy co-twin of an affected twin (not recorded which). The CDR3 sequence is CASSLAPGNTEAFF. Full variable domain (outside the CDR3, taken from reference TRBV5-1 and TRBJ1-1): KAGVTQTPRYLIKTRGQQVTLSCSPISGHRSVSWYQQTPGQGLQFLFEYFSETQRNKGNFPGRFSGRQFSNSRSEMNVSTLELGDSALYLCASSLAPGNTEAFFGQGTRLTVV.